This T cell receptor beta chain was recorded in a study of molecular identifiers for immune sequencing clone quantification. Whole-study context: In replicates, the authors split RNA from around 20,000 or 100,000 naive CD8 cells five ways and sequenced four. General study points: Identical barcode-sharing TCR molecules could lead to underestimated sizes for highly expanded clones.

From the PCR reads, TCRdb called clonotypes with MiXCR, one entry per CDR3 protein. The repertoire includes around 460,000 distinct CDR3 sequences, around 23% of them detected once, and 0.7% to 0.9% sits in the top ten. This clonotype was detected many times. Its antigen is not known. The CDR3 has 15 amino acids. Unmatched junction bases numbered 7, after V lost 3 bases and J lost 4 bases. Sorting was used to obtain naive CD8 T cells (CD8+CD4-CCR7+CD45RA+). This receptor was obtained from a human donor in good health. Some libraries in this study had Jurkat cell RNA spiked in. The source material was naive CD8+ T cells from blood, with Jurkat cell RNA spiked in. Subset described: FACS-sorted CD8+CD4-CCR7+CD45RA+ naive T cells. J is TRBJ2-7 and V is TRBV12-3 or TRBV12-4; 9 bases map to TRBD1. CDR3 sequence: CASSFSYDRGYEQYF. In DNA form, the CDR3 reads TGTGCCAGCAGTTTTAGTTATGACAGGGGGTACGAGCAGTACTTC.